This entry is about one TCR beta chain. Its antigen is still unknown. This specimen comes from a study of early T cells in non-severe SARS-CoV-2 infection. At the level of the study: Bulk RNA taken from unsorted whole blood was sequenced, leaving chains unpaired. Study outcomes and limitations: Lookups in VDJdb leaned toward anti-spike CD8 responses and missed private and CD4 specificities.

Tagging with unique molecular identifiers was applied to individual cDNA molecules. TCRdb called the 5' RACE reads again in MiXCR, with one record for every CDR3 protein. The profile covers some 57,000 distinct CDR3 sequences, with about 10% appearing a single time and 1.7% taken by the ten largest. The V end was cut by 5 bases, the J end by 0 bases, with 18 bases between. The CDR3 is 17 amino acids. The germline CDR1 and CDR2 sequences are SGHVS and FQNEAQ. This sequence was found in an adult who was a healthcare worker with PCR-confirmed SARS-CoV-2 infection or an uninfected control (not recorded which). The chain couples TRBV7-8 to TRBJ2-3; D is unclear. The material sequenced was whole blood. CDR3 sequence reads: CASSTTGWTPSTDTQYF. For the CDR3, the DNA is TGTGCCAGCAGCACAACCGGATGGACCCCCAGCACAGATACGCAGTATTTT.